The subject of this entry is one T cell receptor (beta chain). The data were taken from a study of blood T cell repertoires in COVID-19. Study overall: Acute-phase and convalescent COVID-19 samples originated in the United States, Italy and Spain.

The method was immunoSEQ multiplex PCR; TCRdb's version includes in-frame clones alone and lacks a portion of them. The table includes around 430,000 clones, approximately 87% detected once. The study drew participants aged roughly 18 to 95 years from some 23 US areas. Participant reports of clinical history set cohort assignment. Recovered status applied to Cohort 3 donors who had two consecutive negative PCRs. It also applied to those with clearance or with symptom resolution. This CDR3 is 15 amino acids long. V gave up 3 bases and J gave up 0 bases, with 11 bases separating them. Germline V lookup: CDR1 MNHEY, CDR2 SMNVEV (reference sequence).

Sequenced input: PBMCs or T cells enriched from blood (not recorded which). The clonotype was recovered from a woman in her forties or fifties who had recovered from COVID-19. This chain joins TRBV27 and TRBJ1-1; D is possibly TRBD1 (5 bases). The CDR3 loop reads CASSLTAGMNTEAFF. The CDR3 nucleotides are TGTGCCAGCAGTTTGACCGCAGGGATGAACACTGAAGCTTTCTTT.